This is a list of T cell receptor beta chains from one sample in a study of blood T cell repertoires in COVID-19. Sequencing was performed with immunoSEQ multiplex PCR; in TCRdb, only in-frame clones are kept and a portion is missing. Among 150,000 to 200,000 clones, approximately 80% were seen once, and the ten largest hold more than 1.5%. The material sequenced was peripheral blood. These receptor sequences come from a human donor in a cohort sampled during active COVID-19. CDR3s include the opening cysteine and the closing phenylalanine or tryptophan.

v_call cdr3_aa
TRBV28 CDRDRDYTNYGYTF
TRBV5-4 CAIPGGNEQFF
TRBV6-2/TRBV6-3 CASSSGQGASYNSPLHF
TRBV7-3 CPGSEQFF
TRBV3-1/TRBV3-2 CASSQDGEQAQETQYF
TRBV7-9 CASSRSYEQYF
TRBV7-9 CASSSDTGELFF
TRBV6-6 CASSRPPGATYNEQFF
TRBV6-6 CASSRVDNYGYTF
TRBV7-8 CASSLGQGRWNSPLHF
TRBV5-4 CASSLAGQGNNQPQHF
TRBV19 CASSILTGGARGQPQHF
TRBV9 CASSPQGAAYEQYF
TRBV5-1 CASSLAEGMNTEAFF
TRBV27 CASTSGLEQYF
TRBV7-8 CASSLISGYEQYF
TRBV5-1 CASSMELPAGELFF
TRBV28 CASSSGDFTDTQYF
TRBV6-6 CASRASGTGGSYEQYF
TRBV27 CASSPWPGNEQFF
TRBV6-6 CASSSAGGPKEQYF
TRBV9 CASSVGDTSYNSPLHF
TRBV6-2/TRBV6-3 CASSYSSAGVVAGRGNEQFF
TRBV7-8 CASSSNRDRGLSPLHF
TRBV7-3 CASSSTVAPNTGELFF
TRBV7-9 CASSPQGNTEAFF
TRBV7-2 CASSTTGGVMGGYTF
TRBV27 CASSSSGLAKNIQYF
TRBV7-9 CASSLRGSVLSETQYF
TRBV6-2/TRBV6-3 CASSYIGYEQYF
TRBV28 CASSFRLSRGFNYGYTF
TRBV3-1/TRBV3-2 CASSPGTSNSGANVLTF
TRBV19 CASTQRGGRITDTQYF
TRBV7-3 CASSSQEGYEQYF
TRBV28 CASSDNREDLEKLFF
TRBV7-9 CASSLGLAGASSGANVLTF
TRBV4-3 CASSQPSGGLNEQFF
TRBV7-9 CASSAGQVNTEAFF
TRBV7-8 CASSLVLSDRNTEAFF
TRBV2 CASTDRGLSPLHF
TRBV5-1 CASSLVGTGDSPLHF
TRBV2 CASVEQTNSNQPQHF
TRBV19 CASSDRGPGTGELFF
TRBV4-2 CASSQGGTSSYNEQFF
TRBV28 CASISAGGPYEQYF
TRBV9 CASSAWTGPDSPLHF
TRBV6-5 CASSREPYTGELFF
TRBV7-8 CASSLKRDSYEQYF
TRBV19 CASSKFGQGGIRVQYF
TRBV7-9 CASSLGRSVNTEAFF
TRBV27 CASSSRDSLDTQYF
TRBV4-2 CASSPRLADLNTQYF
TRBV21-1 CARHHRFLGDEQYF
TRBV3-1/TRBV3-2 CASSQPMSDTQYF
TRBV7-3 CASSLGQGYGYTF
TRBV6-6 CASTSNKGGLSSEQYF
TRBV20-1 CSARLVGEQYF